The clone carrying this T cell receptor beta chain was observed a single time. The protocol was immunoSEQ multiplex PCR, while the TCRdb copy is restricted to in-frame clones and leaves out a portion. The sample gives a few hundred thousand clones, 85% of which show up once; around 3.4% is in the top ten. These data belong to a study of blood T cell repertoires in COVID-19. Overall study context: PBMCs, B-cell-depleted T cells, or T cells provided the cDNA or gDNA that made up the material.

The CDR3 runs to 12 residues. Germline values: CDR1 MNHEY, CDR2 SVGAGI. The trim removed 4 bases at V and 11 bases at J, leaving 5 bases unmatched. The chain couples TRBV6-5 to TRBJ1-1; 9 nucleotides match TRBD1. Material: peripheral blood. The source is a woman aged 18 to 35 with acute or convalescent COVID-19. The CDR3 DNA is TGTGCCAGCAGTTCCGGGACAGGGAGCGCTTTCTTT. It yields the protein CASSSGTGSAFF.